This record concerns one T cell receptor (beta chain) sequence. This CDR3 has 13 amino acids. Germline V gene data show CDR1 as ENHRY and CDR2 as SYGVKD. V lost 4 bases and J 5 bases, leaving 11 bases between the germline ends. The data originate from a study of cytomegalovirus exposure and HLA in healthy donors. The PCR contained 60 Vbeta and 13 Jbeta primers. The data were produced by immunoSEQ multiplex PCR, yet TCRdb's version contains in-frame clones alone and is incomplete. Of 150,000 to 250,000 clones listed, over 65% are singletons. The chain has TRBV10-3 and TRBJ1-2; the D gene is possibly TRBD1 (6 bases). Sequenced material: PBMCs. This clonotype originated in a boy aged 2-9 years in good health and CMV-seronegative. The CDR3 reads CAISGNRDYGYTF. DNA for the CDR3: TGTGCCATCAGTGGAAACAGGGATTATGGCTACACCTTC.